This TCR beta chain appears in the sequencing data of a study of blood T cell repertoires in COVID-19. This CDR3 contains 13 residues. V dropped 4 bases and J dropped 1 base, with 7 bases sitting between them. Germline loops: CDR1 MNHEY, CDR2 SVGAGI. This table comes from immunoSEQ multiplex PCR, and its TCRdb copy is limited to in-frame clones, with some not included. The profile covers about 80,000 clones, with around 80% appearing a single time and approximately 33% taken by the ten largest. Sequencing used peripheral blood. This TCR came from a woman in her seventies with acute or convalescent COVID-19. The chain joins TRBV6-5 to TRBJ1-1; no reliable D call. For the CDR3, the DNA is TGTGCCAGCAGTTTAGAGAGGAACACTGAAGCTTTCTTT. Residues: CASSLERNTEAFF.